These 8 T cell receptor beta chains came from one sample sequenced in a study of Tregs in tolerant kidney transplant recipients. Generated by immunoSEQ multiplex PCR, the TCRdb table keeps only in-frame clones and is missing some. The specimen's table records about 52,000 clones. The sample consisted of CD4+ T cells from blood, taken before the transplant. The receptor source for this set is a human donor who received a combined kidney and bone marrow transplant.

The covered CDR3 bases are TGTGCCAGCATCTCGACTAGCGGTCTGGGTGAG. This sequence encodes CASISTSGLGE. The whole CDR3 is CASISTSGLGEQFF. The V call is TRBV7-2, the J call TRBJ2-1, with 9 bases lining up with TRBD2. The read ends 3 residues shy of where the CDR3 ends; the end is completed using the germline J gene. The CDR3 is 14 amino acids. Germline CDR1 is SGHTA and CDR2 is FQGNSA. Losses at the gene ends were 7 bases for V and 9 bases for J; bases not matched to a gene: 10.

Remarks on this clone: The DNA ends 3 residues before the CDR3 does, and the rest of the CDR3 is filled in from the germline J gene. This sequence joins TRBV7-9 and TRBJ1-1; tentative D call: TRBD1 (5 bases). CDR1 SEHNR and CDR2 FQNEAQ come from the germline V gene (reference sequence). The CDR3 consists of 14 residues. V lost 3 bases and J 5 bases, leaving 13 bases between the germline ends. The sequenced part of the CDR3 DNA is TGTGCCAGCAGCTTCGGGGGAGTTGGGACTGAA. Its protein product is CASSFGGVGTE. The CDR3, in full, reads CASSFGGVGTEAFF.

Comments on this clone: The CDR3 extends 3 residues past the end of the read, so its final part is completed from the germline J gene. V is TRBV20-1 and J is TRBJ2-3; 13 nucleotides align to TRBD2. With 8 bases clipped from V and 2 bases from J, the junction kept 7 bases outside the gene matches. Per the germline V gene, CDR1 is DFQATT and CDR2 is SNEGSKA (reference sequence). The CDR3 has 15 residues. The part of the CDR3 DNA that was read is TGCAGTACCCTTGGACTAGCGGGAGACACAGATACG. Translated, it gives CSTLGLAGDTDT. The complete CDR3 sequence is CSTLGLAGDTDTQYF.

For this clone: The CDR3 end falls 3 residues outside the read, so it is completed with the germline J gene. This rearrangement joins TRBV5-4 to TRBJ2-5, with 7 bases fitting TRBD1. Germline CDR1 is SGHNT and CDR2 is YYREEE (reference sequence). V lost 6 bases, J lost 4 bases, and 6 bases stayed unmatched. The CDR3 is 13 amino acids. The part of the CDR3 DNA that was read is TGTGCCAGCAAACACCCAGGGGGAGAGACC. As protein: CASKHPGGET. The CDR3 in its entirety is CASKHPGGETQYF.

For this clone: The read ends 3 residues early relative to the CDR3; the germline J gene fills the gap. The chain has TRBV6-2 or TRBV6-3 and TRBJ2-7; 8 nucleotides match TRBD1. The CDR3 spans 15 residues. The junction had 5 bases not matched to a gene; V was cut back by 2 bases and J by 2 bases. The germline gives CDR1 MNHEY, CDR2 SVGEGT. Partial CDR3 DNA: TGTGCCAGCAGTTACCTCGACAGGGGTGCCTACGAG. It is translated as CASSYLDRGAYE. The whole CDR3 is CASSYLDRGAYEQYF.

A word on this clone: Read sequence stops 3 residues before the CDR3 end, and the germline J gene provides the missing end. The chain employs TRBV6-1 and TRBJ1-6; D is possibly TRBD1 (6 bases). CDR1 is MNHNS, CDR2 SASEGT, per germline. The length of the CDR3 is 13 residues. CDR3 bases read: TGTGCCAGCAGTGCGGGCAGGCCAGGGGCC. This gives the protein CASSAGRPGA. The CDR3 in full is CASSAGRPGALHF.

Points on this clone: With the read ending 3 residues before the CDR3 end, the germline J gene is used to fill in that end. V and J are TRBV7-2 and TRBJ1-3; the match to TRBD1 covers 7 bases. The V gene end was trimmed by 7 bases and the J gene end by 6 bases; junction bases not matched to a gene: 12. This CDR3 spans 15 amino acids. The V gene's germline CDR1 is SGHTA and CDR2 FQGNSA. CDR3 sequence reads: CASTLRTGWLNTIYF. CDR3 bases read: TGTGCCAGCACCCTCAGGACAGGCTGGCTAAACACC.

Worth noting for this clone: The sequenced fragment ends 3 residues before the CDR3 boundary, so the rest is inferred from the germline J gene. The chain recombines TRBV5-4 with TRBJ2-5; D may be TRBD2 (6 bases). Germline V gene sequence: CDR1 SGHNT, CDR2 YYREEE (reference sequence). V lost 1 base and J 1 base, leaving 11 bases between the germline ends. The CDR3 is made up of 15 amino acids. This chain's CDR3 is CASSLPSASQETQYF. The sequenced CDR3 bases are TGTGCCAGCAGCTTGCCTAGCGCCTCCCAAGAGACC.